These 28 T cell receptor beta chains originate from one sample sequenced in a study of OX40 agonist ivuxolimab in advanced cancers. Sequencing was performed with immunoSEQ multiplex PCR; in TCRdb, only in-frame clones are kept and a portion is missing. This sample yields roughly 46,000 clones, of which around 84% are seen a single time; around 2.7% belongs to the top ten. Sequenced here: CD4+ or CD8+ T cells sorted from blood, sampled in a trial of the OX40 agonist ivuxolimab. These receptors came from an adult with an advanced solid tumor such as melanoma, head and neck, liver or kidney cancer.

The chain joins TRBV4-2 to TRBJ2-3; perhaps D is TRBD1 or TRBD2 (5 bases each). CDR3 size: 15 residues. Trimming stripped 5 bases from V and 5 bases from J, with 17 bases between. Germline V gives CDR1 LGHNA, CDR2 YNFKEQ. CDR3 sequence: CASSLGEGAGDTQYF. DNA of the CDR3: TGTGCCAGCAGCTTGGGGGAAGGGGCGGGAGATACGCAGTATTTT.

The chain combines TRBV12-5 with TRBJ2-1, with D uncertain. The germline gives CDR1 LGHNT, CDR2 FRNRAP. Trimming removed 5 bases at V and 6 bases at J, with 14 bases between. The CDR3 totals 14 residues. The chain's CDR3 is CASGPPRVANEQFF. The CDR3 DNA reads TGTGCTAGTGGTCCTCCCCGGGTAGCCAATGAGCAGTTCTTC.

This CDR3 is CASSLNPLAGGKGEQFF. The CDR3 DNA sequence: TGTGCCAGCAGCTTAAACCCCCTCGCGGGGGGTAAGGGTGAGCAGTTCTTC. The chain employs TRBV7-3 and TRBJ2-1, with 8 nucleotides matching TRBD2. In germline, CDR1 is SGHTA, CDR2 FQGTGA. With V trimmed by 1 base and J by 9 bases, 14 bases remained unmatched. CDR3 size: 17 residues.

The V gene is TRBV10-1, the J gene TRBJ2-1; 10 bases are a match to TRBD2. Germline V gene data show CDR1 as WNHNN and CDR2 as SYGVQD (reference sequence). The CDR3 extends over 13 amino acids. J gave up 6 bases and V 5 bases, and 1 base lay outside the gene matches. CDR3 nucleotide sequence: TGCGCCAGCAGTAGCGGGAGGGGCAATGAGCAGTTCTTC. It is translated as CASSSGRGNEQFF.

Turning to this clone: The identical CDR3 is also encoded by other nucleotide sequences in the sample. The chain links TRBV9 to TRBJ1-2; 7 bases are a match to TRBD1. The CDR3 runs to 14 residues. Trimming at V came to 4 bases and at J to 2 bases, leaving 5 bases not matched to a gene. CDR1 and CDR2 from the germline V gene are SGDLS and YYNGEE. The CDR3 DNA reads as TGTGCCAGCAGCACCTTACAGGGGAACTATGGCTACACCTTC. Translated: CASSTLQGNYGYTF.

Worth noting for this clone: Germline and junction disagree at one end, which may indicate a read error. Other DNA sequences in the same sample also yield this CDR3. The CDR3 protein is CASSSGGSGNTEAFF. In nucleotides, the CDR3 is TGCGCCAGTAGCTCGGGAGGGTCTGGGAACACTGAAGCTTTCTTT. The rearrangement joins TRBV5-1 to TRBJ1-1; D remains unclear. Germline V gives CDR1 SGHRS, CDR2 YFSETQ. The CDR3 spans 15 residues.

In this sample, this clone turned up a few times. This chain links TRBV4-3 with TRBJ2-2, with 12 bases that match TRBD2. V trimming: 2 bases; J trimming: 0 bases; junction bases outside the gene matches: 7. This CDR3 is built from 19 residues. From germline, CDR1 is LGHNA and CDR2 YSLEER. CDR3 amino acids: CASSQQLGLAGPNTGELFF. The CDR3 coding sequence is TGCGCCAGCAGCCAACAACTAGGACTAGCGGGGCCGAACACCGGGGAGCTGTTTTTT.

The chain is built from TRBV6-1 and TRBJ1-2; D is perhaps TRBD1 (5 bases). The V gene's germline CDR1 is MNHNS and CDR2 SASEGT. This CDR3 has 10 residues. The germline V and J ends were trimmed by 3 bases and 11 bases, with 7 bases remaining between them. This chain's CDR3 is CASSDRVYTF. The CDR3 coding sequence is TGTGCCAGCAGTGACAGGGTTTACACCTTC.

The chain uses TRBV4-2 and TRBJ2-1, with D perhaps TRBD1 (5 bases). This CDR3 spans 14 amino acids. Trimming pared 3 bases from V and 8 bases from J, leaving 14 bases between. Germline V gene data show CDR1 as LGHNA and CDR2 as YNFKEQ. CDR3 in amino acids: CASSQILWGDEQFF. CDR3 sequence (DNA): TGTGCCAGCAGCCAGATACTCTGGGGCGATGAGCAGTTCTTC.

CDR3 coding DNA: TGTGCCAGCTCACCACTAGGGGGATTGCCCTTCAGTGCTGAAGCTTTCTTT. Residues: CASSPLGGLPFSAEAFF. This chain connects TRBV18 to TRBJ1-1; possible D gene TRBD1, 6 bases. Per germline, CDR1 KGHSH and CDR2 LQKENI. CDR3 size: 17 residues. V lost 1 base to trimming and J lost 6 bases, with 21 bases between them.

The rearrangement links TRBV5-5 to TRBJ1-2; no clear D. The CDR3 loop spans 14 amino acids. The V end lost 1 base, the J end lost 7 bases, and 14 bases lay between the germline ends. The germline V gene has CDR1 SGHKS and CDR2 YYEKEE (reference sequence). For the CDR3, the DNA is TGTGCCAGCAGCTTGTTCGGGGAACCTCCTGGCTACACCTTC. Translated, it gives CASSLFGEPPGYTF.

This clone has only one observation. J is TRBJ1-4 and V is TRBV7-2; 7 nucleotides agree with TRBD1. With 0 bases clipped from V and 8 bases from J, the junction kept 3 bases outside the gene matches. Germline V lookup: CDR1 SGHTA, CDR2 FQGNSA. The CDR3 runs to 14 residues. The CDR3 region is CASSLAGGGEKLFF. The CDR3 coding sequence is TGTGCCAGCAGCTTAGCAGGGGGCGGGGAAAAACTGTTTTTT.

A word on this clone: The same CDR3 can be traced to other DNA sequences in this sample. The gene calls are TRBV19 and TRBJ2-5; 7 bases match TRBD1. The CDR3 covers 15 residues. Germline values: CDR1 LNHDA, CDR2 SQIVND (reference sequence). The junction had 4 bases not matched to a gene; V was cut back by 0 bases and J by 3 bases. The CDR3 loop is CASSIDFDREETQYF. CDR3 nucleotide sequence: TGTGCCAGTAGTATAGATTTCGACAGGGAAGAGACCCAGTACTTC.

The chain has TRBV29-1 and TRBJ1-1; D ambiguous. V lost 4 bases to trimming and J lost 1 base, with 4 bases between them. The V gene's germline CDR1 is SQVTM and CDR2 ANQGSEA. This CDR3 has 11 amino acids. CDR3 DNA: TGCAGCGTTGCTCAGAACACTGAAGCTTTCTTT. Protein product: CSVAQNTEAFF.

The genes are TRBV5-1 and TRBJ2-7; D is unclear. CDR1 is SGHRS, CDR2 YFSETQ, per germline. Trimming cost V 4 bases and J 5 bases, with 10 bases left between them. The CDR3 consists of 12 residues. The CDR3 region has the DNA TGCGCCAGCAGCGTAAGTCTAGACGAGCAGTACTTC. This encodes CASSVSLDEQYF.

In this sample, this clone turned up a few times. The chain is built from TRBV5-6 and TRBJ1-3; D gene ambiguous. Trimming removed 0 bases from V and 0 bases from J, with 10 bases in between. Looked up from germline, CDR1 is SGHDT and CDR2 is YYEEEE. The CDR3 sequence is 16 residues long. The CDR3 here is CASSLVQASSGNTIYF. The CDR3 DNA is TGTGCCAGCAGCTTGGTTCAGGCAAGCTCTGGAAACACCATATATTTT.

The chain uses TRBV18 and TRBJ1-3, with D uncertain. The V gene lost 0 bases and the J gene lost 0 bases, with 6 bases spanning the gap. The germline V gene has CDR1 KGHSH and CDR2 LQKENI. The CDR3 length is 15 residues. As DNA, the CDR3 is TGTGCCAGCTCACCACCAGGCAGCTCTGGAAACACCATATATTTT. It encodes CASSPPGSSGNTIYF.

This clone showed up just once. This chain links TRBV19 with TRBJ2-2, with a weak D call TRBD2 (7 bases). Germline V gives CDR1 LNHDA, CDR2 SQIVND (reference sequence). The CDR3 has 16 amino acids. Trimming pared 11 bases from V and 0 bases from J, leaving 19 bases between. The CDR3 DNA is TGTGCCTGCACACCCGCGGGGGCAGCGAACACCGGGGAGCTGTTTTTT. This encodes CACTPAGAANTGELFF.

CDR3 amino acids: CASSSPGTGRYEQYF. The CDR3 DNA follows: TGTGCCAGCAGCTCCCCCGGGACAGGCAGATACGAGCAGTACTTC. The chain combines TRBV7-9 with TRBJ2-7; TRBD1 aligns across 8 bases. The germline V gene has CDR1 SEHNR and CDR2 FQNEAQ (reference sequence). The CDR3 totals 15 residues. The junction had 9 bases not matched to a gene; V was cut back by 4 bases and J by 4 bases.

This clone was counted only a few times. The CDR3 DNA reads as TGCGCCAGCAGCTTGGCCGGCGGGGTCACAGATACGCAGTATTTT. It is translated as CASSLAGGVTDTQYF. The rearrangement joins TRBV5-1 to TRBJ2-3; a possible D gene is TRBD2 (6 bases). The CDR3 is 15 residues long. CDR1 and CDR2 (germline): SGHRS, YFSETQ. V lost 0 bases and J lost 2, with 10 bases in between.

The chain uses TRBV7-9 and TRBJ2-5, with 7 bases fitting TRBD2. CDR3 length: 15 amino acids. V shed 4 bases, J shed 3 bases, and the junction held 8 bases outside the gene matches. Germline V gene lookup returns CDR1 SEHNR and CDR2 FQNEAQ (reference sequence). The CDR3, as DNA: TGTGCCAGCAGCTATGCACGGGACTATAAAGAGACCCAGTACTTC. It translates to CASSYARDYKETQYF.

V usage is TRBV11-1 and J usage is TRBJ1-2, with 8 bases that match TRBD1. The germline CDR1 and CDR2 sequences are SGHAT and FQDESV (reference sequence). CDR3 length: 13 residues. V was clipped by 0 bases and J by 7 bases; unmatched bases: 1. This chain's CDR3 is CASSLADRGGYTF. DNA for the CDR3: TGTGCCAGCAGCTTAGCAGACAGGGGTGGCTACACCTTC.

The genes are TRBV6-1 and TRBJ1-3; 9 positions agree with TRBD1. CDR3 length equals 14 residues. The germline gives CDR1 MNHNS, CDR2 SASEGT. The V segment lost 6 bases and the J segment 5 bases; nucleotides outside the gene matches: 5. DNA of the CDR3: TGTGCCAGCAGGTCACAGGGGGCCAGAAACACCATATATTTT. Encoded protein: CASRSQGARNTIYF.

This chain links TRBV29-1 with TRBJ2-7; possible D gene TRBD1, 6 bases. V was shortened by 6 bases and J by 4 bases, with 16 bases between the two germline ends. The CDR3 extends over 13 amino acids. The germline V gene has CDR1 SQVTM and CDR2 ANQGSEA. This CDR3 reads CSVRTATYYEQYF. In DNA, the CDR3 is TGCAGCGTGCGGACAGCAACCTATTACGAGCAGTACTTC.

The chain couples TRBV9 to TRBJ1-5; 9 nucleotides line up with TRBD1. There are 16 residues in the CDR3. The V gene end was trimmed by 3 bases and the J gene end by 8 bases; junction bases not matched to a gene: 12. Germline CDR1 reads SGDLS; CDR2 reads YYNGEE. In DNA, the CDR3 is TGTGCCAGCAGCGATGGGCGAGGACAGGGGATGGAGCCCCAGCATTTT. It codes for CASSDGRGQGMEPQHF.

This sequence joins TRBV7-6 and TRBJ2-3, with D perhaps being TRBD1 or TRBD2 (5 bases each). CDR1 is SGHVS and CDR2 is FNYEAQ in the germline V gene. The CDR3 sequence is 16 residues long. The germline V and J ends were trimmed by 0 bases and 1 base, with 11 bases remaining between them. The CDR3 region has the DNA TGTGCCAGCAGCTTAGCCCCGGGGCTAGGCACAGATACGCAGTATTTT. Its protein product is CASSLAPGLGTDTQYF.

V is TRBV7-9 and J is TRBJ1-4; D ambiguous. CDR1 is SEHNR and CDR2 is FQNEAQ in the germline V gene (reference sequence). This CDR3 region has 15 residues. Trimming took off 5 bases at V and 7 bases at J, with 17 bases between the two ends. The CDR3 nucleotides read TGTGCCAGCAGCCTTACATTGGGGAGAGGTGAAAAACTGTTTTTT. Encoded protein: CASSLTLGRGEKLFF.

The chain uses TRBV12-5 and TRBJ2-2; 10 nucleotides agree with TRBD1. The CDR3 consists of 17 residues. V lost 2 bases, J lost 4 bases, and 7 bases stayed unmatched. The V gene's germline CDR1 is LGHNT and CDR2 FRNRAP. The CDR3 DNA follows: TGTGCTAGTGGTTTGCCCACGGGACAGGGGATCACCGGGGAGCTGTTTTTT. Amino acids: CASGLPTGQGITGELFF.